The 9 T cell receptor beta chains in this list originate from one sample, sequenced in a study of T cells after somatic rescue of genetic block. Produced via immunoSEQ multiplex PCR; TCRdb's table is partial and in-frame only. The sample carries 45,000 to 55,000 clones, approximately 96% recorded once. The specimen was peripheral blood mononuclear cells (PBMCs). The receptors originated from a child less than two years old.

V is TRBV5-4 and J is TRBJ1-1; D may be TRBD1 (5 bases). V was clipped by 0 bases and J by 5 bases, with 11 bases between them. The CDR3 extends over 14 amino acids. The germline CDR1 and CDR2 sequences are SGHNT and YYREEE (reference sequence). CDR3 in amino acids: CASSLAGRGTEAFF. As DNA, the CDR3 is TGTGCCAGCAGCTTGGCAGGGAGAGGAACTGAAGCTTTCTTT.

The chain links TRBV6-1 to TRBJ2-5; no clear D. Looked up from germline, CDR1 is MNHNS and CDR2 is SASEGT. V shed 5 bases and J shed 5 bases, with 6 bases lying between them. This CDR3 spans 11 amino acids. The CDR3 coding sequence is TGTGCCAGCAGTTACCGGGAGACCCAGTACTTC. Its protein product is CASSYRETQYF.

The chain is built from TRBV4-3 and TRBJ2-7; the D is unclear. Trimming cost V 0 bases and J 0 bases, with 6 bases left between them. Germline CDR1 and CDR2: LGHNA and YSLEER. CDR3 size: 14 residues. CDR3 residues: CASSQDSYSYEQYF. Here the CDR3 DNA reads TGCGCCAGCAGCCAAGACTCCTACTCCTACGAGCAGTACTTC.

The chain combines TRBV5-1 with TRBJ2-5; the D is unclear. The V gene lost 2 bases and the J gene lost 4 bases, with 3 bases spanning the gap. The length of the CDR3 is 11 residues. Per the germline V gene, CDR1 is SGHRS and CDR2 is YFSETQ. CDR3 protein: CASSFLETQYF. For the CDR3, the DNA is TGCGCCAGCAGCTTTCTAGAGACCCAGTACTTC.

This sequence joins TRBV11-2 and TRBJ2-1, with D possibly being TRBD1 (5 bases). Germline V CDR1 and CDR2: SGHAT, FQNNGV. The CDR3 contains 14 residues. Trimming removed 2 bases from V and 6 bases from J, with 11 bases in between. Here the CDR3 reads CASSLSSRGNEQFF. Here the CDR3 DNA reads TGTGCCAGCAGCTTAAGTTCAAGGGGCAATGAGCAGTTCTTC.

This rearrangement joins TRBV9 to TRBJ2-3; perhaps TRBD2 as D (5 bases). CDR3 length: 12 amino acids. Trimming took off 3 bases at V and 8 bases at J, with 10 bases between the two ends. The germline V gene encodes CDR1 SGDLS and CDR2 YYNGEE. The CDR3 sequence: CASSGAGPTQYF. CDR3 DNA sequence: TGTGCCAGCAGCGGGGCGGGTCCTACGCAGTATTTT.

The V and J genes are TRBV20-1 and TRBJ1-5; D gene unclear. The ends were cut back, 3 bases at V and 7 bases at J, with 7 bases in the middle. The CDR3 extends over 11 amino acids. Germline lookup yields CDR1 DFQATT and CDR2 SNEGSKA (reference sequence). The CDR3 loop is CSASKNQPQHF. The DNA for the CDR3 is TGCAGTGCTAGCAAAAACCAGCCCCAGCATTTT.

The V and J genes are TRBV4-1 and TRBJ1-1; 7 positions agree with TRBD1. V trimming: 4 bases; J trimming: 1 base; junction bases outside the gene matches: 9. Germline V gene data show CDR1 as MGHRA and CDR2 as YSYEKL. The CDR3 loop spans 16 amino acids. In DNA form, the CDR3 reads TGCGCCAGCAGCCCCTACCGGACAGGAGCGAACACTGAAGCTTTCTTT. Translating gives CASSPYRTGANTEAFF.

The chain recombines TRBV7-9 with TRBJ1-3; possible D gene TRBD1, 5 bases. There are 14 residues in the CDR3. V lost 9 bases and J 2 bases, leaving 14 bases between the germline ends. The germline gives CDR1 SEHNR, CDR2 FQNEAQ (reference sequence). CDR3 coding DNA: TGTGCCAGTGGAAGGGACGTTGCTGGAAACACCATATATTTT. Translated: CASGRDVAGNTIYF.